This T cell receptor (beta chain) was captured by sequencing in a study of blood T cell repertoires in COVID-19. Study information: Acute and convalescent COVID-19 samples came from the United States, Italy and Spain. From T cells, B-cell-depleted T cells, or PBMCs came the material, which was cDNA or gDNA.

Original analysis: Reference gene primer amplification in the assay estimated nucleated cell counts. Clones were sequenced by immunoSEQ multiplex PCR, and TCRdb holds only the in-frame ones, with some missing. V and J calls and clone size are given by that table; D and trimming were obtained from the DNA. Altogether approximately 70,000 clones are present, roughly 91% being singletons, with the ten largest covering more than 1.1%. CDR3 size: 15 residues. Germline CDR1 reads LGHDT; CDR2 reads YNNKEL (reference sequence). The J segment lost 0 bases and the V segment lost 1 base, leaving 1 base of the junction unmatched.

The chain employs TRBV3-1 (or the pseudogene TRBV3-2) and TRBJ2-7; 9 bases line up with TRBD2. This sequence originates from a human donor in a cohort sampled during active COVID-19. The specimen was peripheral blood. Here the CDR3 reads CASSQATSGSYEQYF. The DNA for the CDR3 is TGTGCCAGCAGCCAAGCGACTAGCGGCTCCTACGAGCAGTACTTC.